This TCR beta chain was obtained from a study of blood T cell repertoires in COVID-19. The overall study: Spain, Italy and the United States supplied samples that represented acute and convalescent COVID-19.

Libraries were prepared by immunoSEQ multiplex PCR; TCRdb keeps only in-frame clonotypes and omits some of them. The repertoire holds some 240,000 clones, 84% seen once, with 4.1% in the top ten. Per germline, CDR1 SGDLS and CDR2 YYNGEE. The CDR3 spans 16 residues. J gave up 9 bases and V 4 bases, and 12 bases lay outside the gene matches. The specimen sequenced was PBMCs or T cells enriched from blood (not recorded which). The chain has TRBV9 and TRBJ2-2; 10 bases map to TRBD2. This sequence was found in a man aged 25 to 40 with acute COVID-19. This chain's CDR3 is CASSPRGPSGGRELFF. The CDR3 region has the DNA TGTGCCAGCAGCCCTCGAGGTCCTAGCGGGGGTCGGGAGCTGTTTTTT. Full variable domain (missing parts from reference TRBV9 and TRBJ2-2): DSGVTQTPKHLITATGQRVTLRCSPRSGDLSVYWYQQSLDQGLQFLIQYYNGEERAKGNILERFSAQQFPDLHSELNLSSLELGDSALYFCASSPRGPSGGRELFFGEGSRLTVL.